What follows describes a single TCR beta chain. The target antigen is unknown. PCR used 60 Vbeta primers and 13 Jbeta primers. TCRdb's table, derived via immunoSEQ multiplex PCR, lists solely in-frame clones and lacks some. Its table lists 150,000 or so clones. The data derive from a study of cytomegalovirus exposure and HLA in healthy donors. Across the whole study: Previous work identified 117 million unique TCR beta sequences from 200 million or so T cells. General study points: In vitro confirmation showed three CMV-associated chains to be CMV antigen specific. Looking again later, the authors saw that most CMV-associated TCR beta chains seemed HLA-restricted. The records held CMV serostatus as the only immune exposure information.

CDR3 length equals 14 residues. Trimming took 7 bases from V and 4 from J, leaving 17 bases between them. Germline CDR1 reads MNHEY; CDR2 reads SMNVEV (reference sequence). The V call is TRBV27, the J call TRBJ2-7, with TRBD1 as a possible D gene (5 bases). The sequencing sample was made of PBMCs. The clonotype comes from a man aged 30 to 45 in good health and CMV-seronegative. CDR3 region: CASTPQDRWYEQYF. The DNA for the CDR3 is TGTGCCAGCACCCCACAGGACCGATGGTACGAGCAGTACTTC.